Shown below are 22 T cell receptor beta chains from a single sample sequenced in a study of OX40 agonist ivuxolimab in advanced cancers. The protocol was immunoSEQ multiplex PCR, while the TCRdb copy is restricted to in-frame clones and leaves out a portion. The table includes some 71,000 clones, 75% to 90% detected once. The sequenced sample was CD4+ or CD8+ T cells sorted from blood, obtained in a trial of the OX40 agonist ivuxolimab. The receptors were gathered from an adult with an advanced solid tumor such as melanoma, head and neck, liver or kidney cancer.

The chain combines TRBV19 with TRBJ2-7, with TRBD2 as a possible D gene (5 bases). Trimming pared 4 bases from V and 4 bases from J, leaving 11 bases between. Germline-derived CDR1 and CDR2 are LNHDA and SQIVND (reference sequence). This CDR3 is 13 amino acids long. In nucleotides, the CDR3 is TGTGCCAGTAGTAATTTGAGGGATTACGAGCAGTACTTC. This codes for CASSNLRDYEQYF.

The CDR3 loop is CASSIPPRGGINQPQHF. In DNA, the CDR3 is TGTGCCAGTAGTATTCCCCCCAGGGGTGGTATCAATCAGCCCCAGCATTTT. The chain links TRBV19 to TRBJ1-5; tentatively, D is TRBD1 (6 bases). The V and J ends lost 3 bases and 3 bases respectively, with 18 bases between them. Germline V gene lookup returns CDR1 LNHDA and CDR2 SQIVND (reference sequence). The CDR3 loop spans 17 amino acids. Using reference TRBV19 and TRBJ1-5 for the parts outside the CDR3, the full variable domain is DGGITQSPKYLFRKEGQNVTLSCEQNLNHDAMYWYRQDPGQGLRLIYYSQIVNDFQKGDIAEGYSVSREKKESFPLTVTSAQKNPTAFYLCASSIPPRGGINQPQHFGDGTRLSIL.

This rearrangement joins TRBV10-2 to TRBJ2-7; D unclear. Trimming shortened V by 5 bases and J by 2 bases, and 4 bases separated the two germline ends. The germline V gene encodes CDR1 WSHSY and CDR2 SAAADI. The CDR3 consists of 11 residues. The CDR3, as DNA: TGCGCCAGCAGTTCCGCCTACGAGCAGTACTTC. It codes for CASSSAYEQYF.

The CDR3 bases are TGTGCCAGCAGGAACAGGGCCGGCGGAAATGAGCAGTTCTTC. It is translated as CASRNRAGGNEQFF. V and J are TRBV6-5 and TRBJ2-1, with D possibly TRBD1 on 6 matching bases. Per the germline V gene, CDR1 is MNHEY and CDR2 is SVGAGI. The CDR3 sequence is 14 residues long. V shed 6 bases and J shed 7 bases, with 16 bases lying between them.

The chain couples TRBV6-1 to TRBJ1-3; 8 bases are a match to TRBD1. Germline CDR1 is MNHNS and CDR2 is SASEGT. This CDR3 contains 17 residues. V dropped 0 bases and J dropped 4; count of bases not matched to a gene: 8. CDR3 nucleotide sequence: TGTGCCAGCAGTGAAGCGGTGACAGGGGTGGTAGGAAACACCATATATTTT. Translation: CASSEAVTGVVGNTIYF.

J is TRBJ2-5 and V is TRBV2; the D call may be TRBD1 or TRBD2 (5 bases each). With 6 bases removed from V and 5 bases from J, the gap between germline ends came to 13 bases. Germline V gene lookup returns CDR1 SNHLY and CDR2 FYNNEI. This CDR3 is built from 13 residues. CDR3: CASREGQMETQYF. In DNA, the CDR3 is TGTGCCAGCAGAGAGGGGCAGATGGAGACCCAGTACTTC.

This sequence joins TRBV11-2 and TRBJ2-3; the match to TRBD2 covers 15 bases. Trimming cost V 3 bases and J 0 bases; bases outside gene matches: 4. The length of the CDR3 is 18 residues. CDR1 and CDR2 (germline): SGHAT, FQNNGV. The CDR3 is CASSFGLAGGPSTDTQYF. CDR3 in DNA: TGTGCCAGCAGCTTCGGACTAGCGGGGGGGCCAAGCACAGATACGCAGTATTTT.

The V call is TRBV7-3, the J call TRBJ1-1; TRBD1 matches at 9 bases. Germline CDR1 and CDR2: SGHTA and FQGTGA. The V segment lost 4 bases and the J segment 3 bases; nucleotides outside the gene matches: 0. CDR3 length equals 13 residues. The CDR3 DNA sequence: TGTGCCAGCAGCTGGGACAGGGACACTGAAGCTTTCTTT. This translates into CASSWDRDTEAFF.

The chain employs TRBV5-1 and TRBJ1-2; D not certain. The CDR3 runs to 15 residues. Trimming pared 0 bases from V and 5 bases from J, leaving 14 bases between. Germline lookup yields CDR1 SGHRS and CDR2 YFSETQ. CDR3 residues: CASSLGSPEFYGYTF. In DNA form, the CDR3 reads TGCGCCAGCAGCTTGGGCAGTCCAGAATTTTATGGCTACACCTTC.

V is TRBV5-4 and J is TRBJ2-7, with 10 bases fitting TRBD2. The CDR3 runs 15 residues. With V trimmed by 4 bases and J by 6 bases, 10 bases remained unmatched. Germline V CDR1 and CDR2: SGHNT, YYREEE (reference sequence). CDR3 nucleotides: TGTGCCAGCAGCGGAGAAGCGGGGGGGTGGCGCGAGCAGTACTTC. Protein product: CASSGEAGGWREQYF.

The V call is TRBV28, the J call TRBJ1-4; no firm D call. Trimming pared 3 bases from V and 6 bases from J, leaving 14 bases between. Germline V gene data show CDR1 as MDHEN and CDR2 as SYDVKM. The CDR3 length is 15 residues. CDR3 region: CASSLRTGRDEKLFF. CDR3 DNA sequence: TGTGCCAGCAGTTTGCGGACTGGAAGAGATGAAAAACTGTTTTTT.

This chain uses TRBV10-1 with TRBJ2-3, with TRBD2 matching 10 bases. CDR3 length: 15 residues. Germline CDR1 is WNHNN and CDR2 is SYGVQD (reference sequence). V lost 5 bases and J lost 5; bases outside the gene matches: 7. The CDR3 sequence is CASSLSGGAGDTQYF. The CDR3 DNA follows: TGCGCCAGCAGTTTGAGCGGGGGGGCCGGAGATACGCAGTATTTT.

The chain carries TRBV27 and TRBJ2-7, with TRBD2 identical over 7 bases. Trimming at V came to 1 base and at J to 7 bases, leaving 4 bases not matched to a gene. CDR3 size: 13 residues. Germline V gene sequence: CDR1 MNHEY, CDR2 SMNVEV (reference sequence). CDR3 bases: TGTGCCAGCAGTTTATTAGCGGGCGCGGAGCAGTACTTC. Translation gives CASSLLAGAEQYF.

This rearrangement joins TRBV10-3 to TRBJ1-4; D is perhaps TRBD1 (6 bases). This CDR3 comprises 13 residues. Trimming stripped 3 bases from V and 7 bases from J, with 9 bases between. CDR1 ENHRY and CDR2 SYGVKD come from the germline V gene. DNA of the CDR3: TGTGCCATCAGTGAAGGGGGGGGTGAAAAACTGTTTTTT. It is translated as CAISEGGGEKLFF.

The chain combines TRBV10-1 with TRBJ2-3; D is unresolved. Germline V gene data show CDR1 as WNHNN and CDR2 as SYGVQD (reference sequence). CDR3 length equals 16 residues. Between the trimmed V and J ends, which lost 5 bases and 1 base, there was a span of 16 bases. The CDR3 loop reads CASSRSDGVRTDTQYF. CDR3 in DNA: TGCGCCAGCAGTAGATCCGACGGAGTTCGCACAGATACGCAGTATTTT.

The genes are TRBV2 and TRBJ2-1; TRBD1 matches at 9 bases. The germline gives CDR1 SNHLY, CDR2 FYNNEI. The CDR3 has 13 residues. After removal of 4 bases from V and 5 bases from J, the junction contained 0 bases not matched to a gene. The CDR3 sequence is CASSGDRDNEQFF. The CDR3 DNA sequence: TGTGCCAGCAGTGGGGACAGGGACAATGAGCAGTTCTTC.

V and J are TRBV2 and TRBJ2-3; perhaps TRBD1 as D (6 bases). Trimming shortened V by 6 bases and J by 2 bases, and 15 bases separated the two germline ends. The CDR3 contains 15 residues. CDR1 is SNHLY and CDR2 is FYNNEI in the germline V gene. The CDR3 DNA reads TGTGCCAGCAGCCTCGAAGGGGGATACACAGATACGCAGTATTTT. Translation: CASSLEGGYTDTQYF. Supplemented by reference TRBV2 and TRBJ2-3, the full variable domain reads EPEVTQTPSHQVTQMGQEVILRCVPISNHLYFYWYRQILGQKVEFLVSFYNNEISEKSEIFDDQFSVERPDGSNFTLKIRSTKLEDSAMYFCASSLEGGYTDTQYFGPGTRLTVL.

The CDR3 region has the DNA TGTGCCAGCAGCTCCCTGAGTAGGACGTTCGAGGTCGGGGAGCTGTTTTTT. It specifies CASSSLSRTFEVGELFF. The genes are TRBV7-6 and TRBJ2-2; D gene ambiguous. The CDR3 runs to 17 residues. Trimming took 4 bases from V and 7 from J, leaving 22 bases between them. CDR1 and CDR2 (germline): SGHVS, FNYEAQ.

This clone showed up just a few times. The CDR3 loop is CASSEGATNEKLFF. CDR3 coding DNA: TGCGCCAGCAGTGAGGGAGCAACTAATGAAAAACTGTTTTTT. This chain joins TRBV10-1 and TRBJ1-4, with D uncertain. Germline V gene lookup returns CDR1 WNHNN and CDR2 SYGVQD (reference sequence). The CDR3 has 14 amino acids. V was shortened by 2 bases and J by 0 bases, with 4 bases between the two germline ends.

Details on this clone: This sample also contains other DNA sequences that code for the same CDR3. V usage is TRBV7-2 and J usage is TRBJ1-3, with TRBD1 matching over 9 bases. Germline V CDR1 and CDR2: SGHTA, FQGNSA. The CDR3 is 16 residues long. The J segment lost 0 bases and the V segment lost 2 bases, leaving 2 bases of the junction unmatched. DNA for the CDR3: TGTGCCAGCAGCTTAACAGGGGGCAACTCTGGAAACACCATATATTTT. Translated, it gives CASSLTGGNSGNTIYF.

This clone was seen a single time. J is TRBJ1-1 and V is TRBV18, with TRBD1 identical over 8 bases. Germline loops: CDR1 KGHSH, CDR2 LQKENI. The junction had 8 bases not matched to a gene; V was cut back by 3 bases and J by 11 bases. This CDR3 is built from 13 residues. As DNA, the CDR3 is TGTGCCAGCTCACCCCCGACAGGGGCTTTGGCTTTCTTT. Translation: CASSPPTGALAFF.

The chain couples TRBV28 to TRBJ2-3, with D hard to call. This CDR3 has 16 amino acids. V was clipped by 6 bases and J by 2 bases, with 18 bases between them. Germline assignment: CDR1 MDHEN and CDR2 SYDVKM. As DNA, the CDR3 is TGTGCCAGCAGCTCCCCCTCTCCAAGAAACACAGATACGCAGTATTTT. Translated: CASSSPSPRNTDTQYF.